What follows are 27 T cell receptor beta chains derived from one specimen sequenced in a study of neurological immune-mediated disorders. TCRdb processed the 5' RACE reads anew with MiXCR; each CDR3 protein has one entry. Of some 65,000 distinct CDR3 sequences in the sample, approximately 3.7% were seen once. The source material was PBMCs. The receptors come from a man aged 50 to 60 with multiple sclerosis.

Ten or more counts support this clonotype. The V call is TRBV20-1, the J call TRBJ1-5, with D tentatively TRBD1 (5 bases). The V end lost 6 bases, the J end lost 6 bases, and 21 bases lay between the germline ends. This CDR3 has 15 amino acids. Germline assignment: CDR1 DFQATT and CDR2 SNEGSKA (reference sequence). CDR3 DNA: TGCAGTGCCAGCCCTTATACGGGGCAGCCTCAGCCCCAGCATTTT. Residues: CSASPYTGQPQPQHF.

The table lists this clonotype with many counts. The V call is TRBV5-6, the J call TRBJ1-5; no firm D call. Trimming stripped 1 base from V and 1 base from J, with 6 bases between. From germline, CDR1 is SGHDT and CDR2 YYEEEE. This CDR3 spans 14 amino acids. CDR3 amino acids: CASSLHGSNQPQHF. The CDR3 DNA sequence: TGTGCCAGCAGCTTGCATGGGAGCAATCAGCCCCAGCATTTT.

In this sample, this clonotype turned up many times. This chain links TRBV7-9 with TRBJ2-2; 9 nucleotides align to TRBD1. The CDR3 totals 15 residues. Germline V gene data show CDR1 as SEHNR and CDR2 as FQNEAQ (reference sequence). The J segment lost 7 bases and the V segment lost 5 bases, leaving 8 bases of the junction unmatched. The CDR3 region is CASSTGTGLNGELFF. The CDR3 region has the DNA TGTGCCAGCAGCACGGGGACAGGGCTTAACGGGGAGCTGTTTTTT.

The sample holds a few counts of this clonotype. The gene calls are TRBV5-6 and TRBJ1-6; D call uncertain. The CDR3 sequence is 16 residues long. Trimming left V 3 bases short and J 0 bases short, with 10 bases between. Germline lookup yields CDR1 SGHDT and CDR2 YYEEEE. The CDR3: CASSYRGSSYNSPLHF. DNA of the CDR3: TGTGCCAGCAGCTACAGAGGGAGCTCCTATAATTCACCCCTCCACTTT.

The V call is TRBV20-1, the J call TRBJ2-7; D could derive from TRBD1 or TRBD2 (5 bases each). The CDR3 has 15 residues. V was shortened by 3 bases and J by 3 bases, with 18 bases between the two germline ends. Per germline, CDR1 DFQATT and CDR2 SNEGSKA (reference sequence). The CDR3 DNA is TGCAGTGCTAGCCCCCCGGGACGGGAAAACTACGAGCAGTACTTC. It encodes CSASPPGRENYEQYF.

The chain employs TRBV5-1 and TRBJ2-7; TRBD1 matches 7 bases. V shed 5 bases and J 0 bases; nucleotides not matched to a gene: 14. CDR1 and CDR2 (germline): SGHRS, YFSETQ. The CDR3 runs to 17 residues. The CDR3 region has the DNA TGCGCCAGCAGTTCGGGTAGCAGGGGGAATAGCTCCTACGAGCAGTACTTC. It translates to CASSSGSRGNSSYEQYF. Combining the CDR3 with reference TRBV5-1 and TRBJ2-7 gives the whole variable domain KAGVTQTPRYLIKTRGQQVTLSCSPISGHRSVSWYQQTPGQGLQFLFEYFSETQRNKGNFPGRFSGRQFSNSRSEMNVSTLELGDSALYLCASSSGSRGNSSYEQYFGPGTRLTVT.

The table lists this clonotype with many counts. The chain is built from TRBV12-3 or TRBV12-4 and TRBJ2-7, with 8 bases that match TRBD1. The CDR3 contains 14 residues. V trimming: 4 bases; J trimming: 2 bases; junction bases outside the gene matches: 4. The DNA of the CDR3 is TGTGCCAGCAGTTACGACAGGGGCCCCTACGAGCAGTACTTC. This encodes CASSYDRGPYEQYF.

Ten or more counts support this clonotype. The V gene is TRBV6-6, the J gene TRBJ1-1; no clear D gene. V lost 3 bases to trimming and J lost 4 bases, with 6 bases between them. The CDR3 loop spans 12 amino acids. Germline values: CDR1 MNHNY, CDR2 SVGAGI (reference sequence). DNA for the CDR3: TGTGCCAGCAGTTATATTGGCACTGAAGCTTTCTTT. It translates to CASSYIGTEAFF.

This clonotype has at least ten counts. The J gene is TRBJ2-7, the V gene TRBV6-5; D remains ambiguous. V lost 8 bases, J lost 5 bases, and 22 bases lay in between. The CDR3 has 15 amino acids. Looked up from germline, CDR1 is MNHEY and CDR2 is SVGAGI. CDR3 DNA sequence: TGTGCCAGCTACCCAGCCCCTAGTCTCATCGACGAGCAGTACTTC. Encoded protein: CASYPAPSLIDEQYF.

This clonotype was counted many times. The V gene is TRBV4-3, the J gene TRBJ2-2, with no clear D. Germline loops: CDR1 LGHNA, CDR2 YSLEER. The length of the CDR3 is 14 residues. V lost 4 bases to trimming and J lost 4 bases, with 10 bases between them. The CDR3 DNA reads TGCGCCAGCAGCCCCGTAGCTCTCACCGGGGAGCTGTTTTTT. Encoded protein: CASSPVALTGELFF.

There are many counts of this clonotype. The chain recombines TRBV20-1 with TRBJ2-5; 8 nucleotides line up with TRBD1. V lost 3 bases to trimming and J lost 7 bases; unmatched junction nucleotides: 10. The CDR3 spans 14 residues. CDR1 DFQATT and CDR2 SNEGSKA come from the germline V gene (reference sequence). The CDR3 DNA reads as TGCAGTGCTAGTCCCCGGACAGGGAAAGTGACCCAGTACTTC. Residues: CSASPRTGKVTQYF.

Many counts were recorded for this clonotype. The rearrangement links TRBV20-1 to TRBJ1-6; D unclear. This CDR3 is 14 amino acids long. The V end lost 4 bases, the J end lost 7 bases, and 14 bases lay between the germline ends. Looked up from germline, CDR1 is DFQATT and CDR2 is SNEGSKA (reference sequence). The CDR3: CSAILSGRNSPLHF. The CDR3 region has the DNA TGCAGTGCTATTCTGTCCGGGAGAAATTCACCCCTCCACTTT.

Comment on this clonotype: With a much larger clone just one base away, this may be a read error. The conserved closing phenylalanine or tryptophan is absent in this CDR3, likely reflecting a read error. The chain joins TRBV5-1 to TRBJ2-5, with 10 bases aligning to TRBD2. From germline, CDR1 is SGHRS and CDR2 YFSETQ. J lost 1 base, V lost 4 bases, and 4 bases had no gene match. This CDR3 has 15 amino acids. CDR3 coding DNA: TGCGCCAGCAGCAGGCTAGCGGGGGCCCAAGAGACCCAGTACATC. It specifies CASSRLAGAQETQYI.

The table lists this clonotype with many counts. The rearrangement uses TRBV20-1 and TRBJ1-1; possible D gene TRBD1, 6 bases. The germline V gene encodes CDR1 DFQATT and CDR2 SNEGSKA (reference sequence). With 3 bases removed from V and 4 bases from J, the gap between germline ends came to 12 bases. The CDR3 consists of 13 residues. CDR3 region: CSASEGVRTEAFF. DNA for the CDR3: TGCAGTGCTAGTGAGGGGGTCCGCACTGAAGCTTTCTTT.

This clonotype was counted ten times or more. The J gene is TRBJ2-1, the V gene TRBV20-1; maybe TRBD2 (5 bases). This CDR3 comprises 14 residues. Germline CDR1 reads DFQATT; CDR2 reads SNEGSKA (reference sequence). With 2 bases removed from V and 2 bases from J, the gap between germline ends came to 10 bases. The CDR3 protein is CSARLAGTYNEQFF. For the CDR3, the DNA is TGCAGTGCTAGATTGGCCGGGACCTACAATGAGCAGTTCTTC.

In its sample, this clonotype ranks as medium-sized. The chain uses TRBV7-9 and TRBJ2-5; 8 bases agree with TRBD2. The germline gives CDR1 SEHNR, CDR2 FQNEAQ (reference sequence). The CDR3 loop spans 15 amino acids. V lost 4 bases and J lost 6; bases outside the gene matches: 10. DNA for the CDR3: TGTGCCAGCAGCTCTTCCGCCGGGGGGGAGAAGACCCAGTACTTC. Its protein product is CASSSSAGGEKTQYF.

V usage is TRBV12-3 or TRBV12-4 and J usage is TRBJ2-1; D is perhaps TRBD2 (5 bases). This CDR3 is built from 16 residues. Between the trimmed V and J ends, which lost 8 bases and 3 bases, there was a span of 20 bases. The CDR3 protein is CASALEAGGYYNEQFF. CDR3 DNA: TGTGCCAGCGCCCTCGAGGCGGGCGGGTACTACAATGAGCAGTTCTTC.

This clonotype was detected only a few times. One end of the junction varies from germline; a read error may be responsible. The rearrangement joins TRBV6-5 to TRBJ2-2, with 9 bases matching TRBD2. Germline V gene data show CDR1 as MNHEY and CDR2 as SVGAGI. This CDR3 is built from 15 residues. In nucleotides, the CDR3 is TGTGTCAGCAGTTACGGGCGGGGGGGAACCGGGGAGCTGTTTTTT. This encodes CVSSYGRGGTGELFF.

This clonotype was counted ten times or more. The chain is built from TRBV4-3 and TRBJ2-2, with 8 nucleotides matching TRBD1. This CDR3 is built from 16 residues. Germline V gene data show CDR1 as LGHNA and CDR2 as YSLEER. Losses at the gene ends were 3 bases for V and 1 base for J; bases not matched to a gene: 4. This CDR3 reads CASSQRQGKNTGELFF. As DNA, the CDR3 is TGCGCCAGCAGCCAGAGACAGGGGAAGAACACCGGGGAGCTGTTTTTT.

This clonotype was recorded many times. The gene calls are TRBV12-3 or TRBV12-4 and TRBJ2-5; 8 nucleotides line up with TRBD2. Trimming took 7 bases from V and 5 from J; bases not matched to a gene: 3. The CDR3 contains 12 residues. The CDR3 DNA sequence: TGTGCCAGCACCCGGGGGGGGGAGACCCAGTACTTC. Translated: CASTRGGETQYF.

On this clonotype itself: Since a much larger clone is just one base distant, this may be a read error. V is TRBV3-1 and J is TRBJ2-3, with a tentative D call TRBD1 (5 bases). The germline gives CDR1 LGHDT, CDR2 YNNKEL (reference sequence). The ends were cut back, 5 bases at V and 1 base at J, with 10 bases in the middle. The CDR3 contains 14 residues. This CDR3 reads CASSAWGRTDTQYF. In DNA, the CDR3 is TGTGCCAGCAGCGCGTGGGGCCGCACAGATACGCAGTATTTT.

This clonotype was seen ten or more times. The chain's CDR3 is CASSPHLNSPLHF. The CDR3 DNA is TGTGCCAGCTCACCACATTTAAATTCACCCCTCCACTTT. V and J are TRBV18 and TRBJ1-6; D is ambiguous. Germline assignment: CDR1 KGHSH and CDR2 LQKENI. V dropped 1 base and J dropped 7 bases, with 5 bases sitting between them. The length of the CDR3 is 13 residues.

This clonotype was observed many times. The chain couples TRBV24-1 to TRBJ2-5; TRBD2 agrees at 11 bases. Germline V gene sequence: CDR1 KGHDR, CDR2 SFDVKD. The CDR3 is 16 amino acids. Trimming at V came to 4 bases and at J to 5 bases, leaving 8 bases not matched to a gene. CDR3 region: CATSDPGTSGRETQYF. CDR3 sequence (DNA): TGTGCCACCAGTGACCCCGGGACTAGCGGAAGGGAGACCCAGTACTTC.

Many counts were recorded for this clonotype. The rearrangement links TRBV25-1 to TRBJ1-2; 7 nucleotides match TRBD1. CDR3 size: 12 residues. Germline V gives CDR1 MGHDK, CDR2 SYGVNS. CDR3 sequence: CDLLGQNYGYTF. CDR3 sequence (DNA): TGTGATCTTCTGGGACAGAACTATGGCTACACCTTC.

This clonotype was seen at least ten times. J is TRBJ2-5 and V is TRBV7-6; D remains ambiguous. Germline values: CDR1 SGHVS, CDR2 FNYEAQ. Trimming stripped 1 base from V and 3 bases from J, with 9 bases between. The CDR3 length is 14 residues. CDR3 in amino acids: CASSLDPYKETQYF. The CDR3 DNA sequence: TGTGCCAGCAGCTTAGACCCATATAAAGAGACCCAGTACTTC.

This clonotype was seen at least ten times. The chain couples TRBV7-2 to TRBJ1-1; possible D gene TRBD1, 5 bases. The CDR3 sequence is 14 residues long. The V gene lost 2 bases and the J gene lost 6 bases, with 13 bases spanning the gap. The germline V gene has CDR1 SGHTA and CDR2 FQGNSA. CDR3 protein: CASSLTVTGAEAFF. In DNA, the CDR3 is TGTGCCAGCAGCTTAACGGTAACGGGGGCTGAAGCTTTCTTT.

This clonotype was seen at least ten times. CDR3 residues: CASSLPGPGSGELFF. The CDR3 DNA reads TGTGCCAGCAGTCTACCGGGACCGGGCAGCGGGGAGCTGTTTTTT. The genes are TRBV28 and TRBJ2-2; TRBD1 or TRBD2 may be the D gene (5 bases each). Trimming cost V 5 bases and J 7 bases, with 17 bases left between them. The CDR3 extends over 15 amino acids. In germline, CDR1 is MDHEN, CDR2 SYDVKM.